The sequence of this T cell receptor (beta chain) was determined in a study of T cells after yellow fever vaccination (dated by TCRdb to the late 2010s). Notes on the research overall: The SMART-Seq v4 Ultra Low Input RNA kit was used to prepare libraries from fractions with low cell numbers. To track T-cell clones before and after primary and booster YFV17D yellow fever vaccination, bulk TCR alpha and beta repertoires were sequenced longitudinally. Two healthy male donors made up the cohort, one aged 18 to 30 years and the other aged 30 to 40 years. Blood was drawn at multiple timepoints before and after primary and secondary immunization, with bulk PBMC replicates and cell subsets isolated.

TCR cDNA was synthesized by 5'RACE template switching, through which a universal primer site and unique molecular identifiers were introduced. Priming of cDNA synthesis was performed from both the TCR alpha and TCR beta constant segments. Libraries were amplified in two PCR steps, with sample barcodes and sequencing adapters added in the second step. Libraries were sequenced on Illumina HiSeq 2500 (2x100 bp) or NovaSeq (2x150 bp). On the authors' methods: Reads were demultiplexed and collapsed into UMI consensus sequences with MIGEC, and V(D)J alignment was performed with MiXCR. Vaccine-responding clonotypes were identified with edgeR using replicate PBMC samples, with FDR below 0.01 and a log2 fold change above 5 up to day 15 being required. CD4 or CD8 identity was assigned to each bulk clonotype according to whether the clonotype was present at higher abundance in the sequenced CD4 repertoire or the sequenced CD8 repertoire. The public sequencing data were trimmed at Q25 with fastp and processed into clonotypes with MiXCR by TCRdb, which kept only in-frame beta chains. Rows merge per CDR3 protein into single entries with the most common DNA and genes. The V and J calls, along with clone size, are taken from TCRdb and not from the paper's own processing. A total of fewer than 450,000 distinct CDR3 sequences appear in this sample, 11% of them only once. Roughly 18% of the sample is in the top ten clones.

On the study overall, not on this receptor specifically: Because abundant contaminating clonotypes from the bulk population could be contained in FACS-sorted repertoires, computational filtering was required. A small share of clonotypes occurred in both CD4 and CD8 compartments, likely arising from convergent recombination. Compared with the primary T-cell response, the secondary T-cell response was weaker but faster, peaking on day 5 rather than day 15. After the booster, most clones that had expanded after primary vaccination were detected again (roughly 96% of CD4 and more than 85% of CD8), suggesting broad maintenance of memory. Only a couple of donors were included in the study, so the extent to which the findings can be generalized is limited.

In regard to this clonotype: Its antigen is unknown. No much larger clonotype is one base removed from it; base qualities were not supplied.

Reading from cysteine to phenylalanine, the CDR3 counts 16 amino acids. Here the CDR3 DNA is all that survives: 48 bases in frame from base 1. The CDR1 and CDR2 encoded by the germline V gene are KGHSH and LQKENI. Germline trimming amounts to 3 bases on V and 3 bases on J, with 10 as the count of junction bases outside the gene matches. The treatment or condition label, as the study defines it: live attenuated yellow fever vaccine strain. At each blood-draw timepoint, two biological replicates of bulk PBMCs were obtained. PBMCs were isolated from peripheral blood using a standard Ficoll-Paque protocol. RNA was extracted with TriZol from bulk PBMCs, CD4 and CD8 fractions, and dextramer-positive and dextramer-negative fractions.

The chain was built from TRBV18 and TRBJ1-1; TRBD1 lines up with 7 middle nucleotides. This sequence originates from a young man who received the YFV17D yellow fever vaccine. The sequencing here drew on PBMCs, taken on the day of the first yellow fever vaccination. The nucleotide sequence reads TGTGCCAGCTCACCTAGAATCGACAGGGCGGACACTGAAGCTTTCTTT. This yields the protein CASSPRIDRADTEAFF. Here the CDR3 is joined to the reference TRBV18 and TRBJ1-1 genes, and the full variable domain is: NAGVMQNPRHLVRRRGQEARLRCSPMKGHSHVYWYRQLPEEGLKFMVYLQKENIIDESGMPKERFSAEFPKEGPSILRIQQVVRGDSAAYFCASSPRIDRADTEAFFGQGTRLTVV.